Detailed here is one T cell receptor beta chain. The target antigen is unknown. The data originate from a study of cytomegalovirus exposure and HLA in healthy donors. Overall study findings and caveats: While the bulk of TCR sequences proved rare, some public TCRs turned up in many donors. As a later analysis revealed, the rate of TCR association differed by HLA locus, with DRB1 most and HLA-C fewest. From TCR beta sequences, most subjects' HLA-A and HLA-B alleles were reportedly predicted accurately. In vitro data verified a few CMV-associated chains as specific for CMV antigens.

Looked up from germline, CDR1 is SGHRS and CDR2 is YFSETQ. CDR3 length: 13 residues. V lost 0 bases and J 3 bases, leaving 6 bases between the germline ends. The PCR was carried out with 60 Vbeta primers and 13 Jbeta primers. Profiled with immunoSEQ multiplex PCR; TCRdb holds only in-frame clones, not every one. The table lists about 110,000 clones, around four fifths of them singletons. Input material: PBMCs. This TCR was recovered from a woman aged 55-70 years in good health and CMV-seropositive. V is TRBV5-1 and J is TRBJ1-1; D not certain. CDR3 residues: CASSLAPYTEAFF. The CDR3 nucleotides are TGCGCCAGCAGCTTGGCCCCCTACACTGAAGCTTTCTTT.